This entry lists 6 T cell receptor beta chains sequenced from one sample in a study of T cell repertoires in cytomegalovirus infection. The antigens of these receptors remain unknown. TCRdb reprocessed the reads via MiXCR and lists one record per CDR3 protein. The sample holds about 83,000 distinct CDR3 sequences, about 24% seen once. This material consisted of CD8+ T cells from cultured PBMCs, taken from culture after CMV antigen stimulation. Receptors originate from a human donor in good health (CMV status not recorded). Some clones in this sample may be carry-over from other donors' samples.

The J gene is TRBJ1-1, the V gene TRBV6-5; TRBD1 aligns across 7 bases. CDR3 length: 15 amino acids. V lost 4 bases and J lost 5; bases outside the gene matches: 10. CDR1 is MNHEY and CDR2 is SVGAGI in the germline V gene. CDR3: CASSSTGTEWTEAFF. The CDR3 DNA is TGTGCCAGCAGTTCGACAGGGACTGAATGGACTGAAGCTTTCTTT.

This clonotype was detected ten times or more. The rearrangement uses TRBV12-3 or TRBV12-4 and TRBJ2-7; D is perhaps TRBD2 (5 bases). The V end was cut by 6 bases, the J end by 6 bases, with 9 bases between. The CDR3 has 11 amino acids. CDR3 nucleotides: TGTGCCAGCAGCCTCGGGGTCGAGCAGTACTTC. Protein product: CASSLGVEQYF.

V usage is TRBV28 and J usage is TRBJ1-4, with 9 nucleotides matching TRBD1. J gave up 0 bases and V 4 bases, and 6 bases lay outside the gene matches. This CDR3 spans 17 amino acids. Germline assignment: CDR1 MDHEN and CDR2 SYDVKM. CDR3 DNA: TGTGCCAGCAGTTCCCCCGGGACAGGGCCAACTAATGAAAAACTGTTTTTT. This translates into CASSSPGTGPTNEKLFF. The full variable domain, completed using reference TRBV28 and TRBJ1-4, is DVKVTQSSRYLVKRTGEKVFLECVQDMDHENMFWYRQDPGLGLRLIYFSYDVKMKEKGDIPEGYSVSREKKERFSLILESASTNQTSMYLCASSSPGTGPTNEKLFFGSGTQLSVL.

The chain is built from TRBV14 and TRBJ1-2; D gene uncertain. This CDR3 spans 13 amino acids. Trimming took off 5 bases at V and 8 bases at J, with 15 bases between the two ends. CDR1 SGHDN and CDR2 FVKESK come from the germline V gene. Here the CDR3 DNA reads TGTGCCAGCAGCTGGAGACCGTCGGACGGCTACACCTTC. Residues: CASSWRPSDGYTF.

This clonotype has at least ten counts. The V gene is TRBV7-6, the J gene TRBJ1-5; TRBD1 agrees at 10 bases. Germline V gene lookup returns CDR1 SGHVS and CDR2 FNYEAQ. The CDR3 has 15 residues. Losses at the gene ends were 1 base for V and 4 bases for J; bases not matched to a gene: 1. CDR3 amino acids: CASSLGTGGNQPQHF. The CDR3 region has the DNA TGTGCCAGCAGCTTAGGGACAGGGGGGAATCAGCCCCAGCATTTT.

The rearrangement joins TRBV6-2 or TRBV6-3 to TRBJ2-2, with D possibly matching TRBD1 (6 bases). Germline CDR1 and CDR2: MNHEY and SVGEGT. Trimming left V 2 bases short and J 3 bases short, with 13 bases between. This CDR3 contains 16 residues. In DNA, the CDR3 is TGTGCCAGCAGTTACGCACAGGGATGGGACACCGGGGAGCTGTTTTTT. It yields the protein CASSYAQGWDTGELFF.